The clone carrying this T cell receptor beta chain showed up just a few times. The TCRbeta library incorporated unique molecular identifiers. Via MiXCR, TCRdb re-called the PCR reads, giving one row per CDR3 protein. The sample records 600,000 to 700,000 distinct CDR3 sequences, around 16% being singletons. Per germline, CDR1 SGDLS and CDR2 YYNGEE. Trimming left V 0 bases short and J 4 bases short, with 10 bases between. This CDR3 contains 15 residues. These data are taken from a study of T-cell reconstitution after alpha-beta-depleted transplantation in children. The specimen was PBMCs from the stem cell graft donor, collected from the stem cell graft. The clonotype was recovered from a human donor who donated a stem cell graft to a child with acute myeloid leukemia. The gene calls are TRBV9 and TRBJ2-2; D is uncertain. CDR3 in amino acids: CASSVVRSPTGELFF. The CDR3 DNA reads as TGTGCCAGCAGCGTAGTCCGCAGCCCCACCGGGGAGCTGTTTTTT.